The rows below give T cell receptor beta chains drawn from one sample of a study of blood T cell repertoires in COVID-19. Produced via immunoSEQ multiplex PCR; TCRdb's table is partial and in-frame only. The table includes about 140,000 clones, more than 60% detected once. The sequencing sample was made of peripheral blood. These receptors were obtained from a woman aged 55 to 70 with acute or convalescent COVID-19. Each CDR3 is given with its conserved first and last residue. Fields, in order: clone size, V gene, D gene, J gene, CDR3 protein, CDR3 DNA. A D gene is named only where the DNA matches it firmly. Clone size is not always given. Where it is, it says once, few, many or a class for expanded clones.

NA	TRBV30	NA	TRBJ1-2	CAWSSGGDGYTF	TGTGCCTGGAGCTCCGGGGGGGATGGCTACACCTTC
NA	TRBV3-1/TRBV3-2	NA	TRBJ1-1	CASSQMTVNTEAFF	TGTGCCAGCAGCCAAATGACAGTGAACACTGAAGCTTTCTTT
NA	TRBV7-3	TRBD1	TRBJ2-6	CASSYIPPGQTSSGANVLTF	TGTGCCAGCAGCTACATACCTCCGGGACAGACTTCTTCTGGGGCCAACGTCCTGACTTTC
NA	TRBV15	NA	TRBJ1-6	CATSHLGGLSNSPLHF	TGTGCCACCAGCCACCTAGGAGGACTGAGTAATTCACCCCTCCACTTT
NA	TRBV5-1	TRBD1	TRBJ2-7	CASSLPQGARDEQYF	TGCGCCAGCAGCCTGCCACAGGGGGCGCGCGACGAGCAGTACTTC
few	TRBV5-6	TRBD1	TRBJ1-1	CASSRMTGGNTEAFF	TGTGCCAGCAGCCGGATGACAGGGGGGAACACTGAAGCTTTCTTT
NA	TRBV5-6	TRBD1	TRBJ2-6	CASSLSGTGSPSGANVLTF	TGTGCCAGCAGCCTATCGGGGACAGGATCCCCTTCTGGGGCCAACGTCCTGACTTTC
NA	TRBV3-1/TRBV3-2	NA	TRBJ2-7	CASSQVSGRGPGEQYF	TGTGCCAGCAGCCAAGTCTCGGGCAGAGGGCCGGGGGAGCAGTACTTC
NA	TRBV5-4	TRBD1	TRBJ2-7	CASSSGTGGYEQYF	TGTGCCAGCAGCTCCGGGACAGGTGGCTACGAGCAGTACTTC
NA	TRBV20-1	NA	TRBJ2-5	CSASRVYVQTQYF	TGCAGTGCTAGTAGAGTTTACGTGCAGACCCAGTACTTC
NA	TRBV5-1	NA	TRBJ1-1	CASSLAPRTGLNTEAFF	TGCGCCAGCAGCTTGGCTCCGCGTACAGGGTTAAACACTGAAGCTTTCTTT
NA	TRBV7-9	TRBD2	TRBJ2-3	CASSPRRLAGAIDTQYF	TGTGCCAGCAGCCCCCGTCGACTAGCGGGAGCCATTGATACGCAGTATTTT
NA	TRBV2	NA	TRBJ2-7	CASTDPDYRDEQYF	TGTGCCAGCACCGATCCGGACTATCGGGACGAGCAGTACTTC
few	TRBV14	NA	TRBJ1-1	CASTLTVNTEAFF	TGTGCCAGCACCCTGACAGTCAACACTGAAGCTTTCTTT
few	TRBV3-1/TRBV3-2	TRBD2	TRBJ2-1	CASSQAVTGGVFF	TGTGCCAGCAGCCAAGCAGTGACGGGAGGTGTGTTCTTC
NA	TRBV7-6	NA	TRBJ1-2	CASSLDWRGNYGYTF	TGTGCCAGCAGCTTAGATTGGAGGGGTAACTATGGCTACACCTTC
NA	TRBV18	NA	TRBJ2-7	CASSPLAVGRRAYEQYF	TGTGCCAGCTCACCATTAGCAGTAGGCCGCAGAGCCTACGAGCAGTACTTC
NA	TRBV28	NA	TRBJ1-3	CASSSTEISGNTIYF	TGTGCCAGCAGTAGTACAGAGATCTCTGGAAACACCATATATTTT
NA	TRBV7-7	TRBD2	TRBJ2-1	CASSPSPGLAGGREQFF	TGTGCCAGCAGCCCTAGCCCGGGACTAGCGGGGGGCAGGGAGCAGTTCTTC
NA	TRBV28	NA	TRBJ1-6	CASSLYTGSSYNSPLHF	TGTGCCAGCAGTTTGTATACAGGGAGCTCCTATAATTCACCCCTCCACTTT
once	TRBV15	TRBD1	TRBJ2-7	CATSGRDRTYEQYF	TGTGCCACCAGCGGCCGGGACAGGACCTACGAGCAGTACTTC
NA	TRBV2	NA	TRBJ1-3	CASRQISGNTIYF	TGTGCCAGCAGACAGATCTCTGGAAACACCATATATTTT
NA	TRBV19	NA	TRBJ1-1	CASSRTRREVFGTEAFF	TGTGCCAGTAGTAGGACGAGGAGGGAGGTTTTCGGAACTGAAGCTTTCTTT
NA	TRBV19	NA	TRBJ1-5	CASSVRGSGNQPQHF	TGTGCCAGTAGTGTTCGGGGAAGCGGCAATCAGCCCCAGCATTTT
NA	TRBV10-2	NA	TRBJ2-1	CASRRSGEYNEQFF	TGCGCCAGCAGAAGGAGCGGAGAATACAATGAGCAGTTCTTC
NA	TRBV11-2	NA	TRBJ1-1	CASRLTGPGTEAFF	TGTGCCAGCAGGCTGACAGGCCCGGGCACTGAAGCTTTCTTT
NA	TRBV9	NA	TRBJ2-3	CASSSYTDTQYF	TGTGCCAGCAGTTCTTACACAGATACGCAGTATTTT
NA	TRBV11-1	NA	TRBJ1-2	CASSLDRAAYGYTF	TGTGCCAGCAGCTTAGACAGGGCCGCCTATGGCTACACCTTC
NA	TRBV5-1	NA	TRBJ2-5	CASSRGQGGGLAGPQETQYF	TGCGCCAGCAGCCGTGGACAGGGGGGAGGACTAGCGGGCCCCCAAGAGACCCAGTACTTC
NA	TRBV27	TRBD1	TRBJ2-5	CASSLSLRDRGQETQYF	TGTGCCAGCAGTTTATCGTTGCGGGACAGGGGGCAAGAGACCCAGTACTTC
NA	TRBV10-3	TRBD1	TRBJ1-1	CAISNRGSLTNTEAFF	TGTGCCATCAGCAACAGGGGATCTTTGACGAACACTGAAGCTTTCTTT
NA	TRBV27	NA	TRBJ1-3	CASSSLGVSGNTIYF	TGTGCCAGCAGTTCACTGGGAGTATCTGGAAACACCATATATTTT
NA	TRBV28	TRBD1	TRBJ1-2	CASLRDRGPYGYTF	TGTGCCAGCCTGAGGGACAGGGGACCCTATGGCTACACCTTC
NA	TRBV5-1	TRBD2	TRBJ2-1	CASSLGLAGDSYNEQFF	TGCGCCAGCAGCTTGGGGCTAGCGGGAGATTCCTACAATGAGCAGTTCTTC
NA	TRBV19	NA	TRBJ1-6	CASTHRGSPLHF	TGTGCCAGTACACACCGCGGATCACCCCTCCACTTT
NA	TRBV5-1	TRBD2	TRBJ2-3	CASSSAGAFDTQYF	TGCGCCAGCAGCTCAGCGGGGGCCTTTGATACGCAGTATTTT
NA	TRBV2	TRBD1	TRBJ1-4	CASSPDRGLEKLFF	TGTGCCAGCAGCCCGGACAGGGGGCTTGAAAAACTGTTTTTT